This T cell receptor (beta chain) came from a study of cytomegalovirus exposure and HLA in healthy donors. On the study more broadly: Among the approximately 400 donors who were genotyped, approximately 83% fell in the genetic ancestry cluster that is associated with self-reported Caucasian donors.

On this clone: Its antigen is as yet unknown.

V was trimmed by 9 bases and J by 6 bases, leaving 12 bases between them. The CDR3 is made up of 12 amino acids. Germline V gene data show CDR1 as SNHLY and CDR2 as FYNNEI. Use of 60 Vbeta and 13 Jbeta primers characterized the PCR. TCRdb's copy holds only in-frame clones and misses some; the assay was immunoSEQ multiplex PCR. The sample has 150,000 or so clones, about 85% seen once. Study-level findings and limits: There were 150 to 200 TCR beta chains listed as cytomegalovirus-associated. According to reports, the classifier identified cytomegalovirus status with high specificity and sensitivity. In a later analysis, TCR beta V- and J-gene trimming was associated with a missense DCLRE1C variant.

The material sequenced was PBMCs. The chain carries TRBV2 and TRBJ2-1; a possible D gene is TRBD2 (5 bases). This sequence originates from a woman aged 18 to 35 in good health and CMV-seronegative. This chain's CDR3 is CARLARTNEQFF. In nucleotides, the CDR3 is TGTGCCAGGCTAGCTAGGACCAATGAGCAGTTCTTC. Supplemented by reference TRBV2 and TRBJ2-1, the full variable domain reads EPEVTQTPSHQVTQMGQEVILRCVPISNHLYFYWYRQILGQKVEFLVSFYNNEISEKSEIFDDQFSVERPDGSNFTLKIRSTKLEDSAMYFCARLARTNEQFFGPGTRLTVL.